The T cell receptor (beta chain) under discussion was sequenced for a study of OX40 agonist ivuxolimab in advanced cancers. Repertoires were generated with immunoSEQ multiplex PCR, while TCRdb's copy carries only in-frame clones and drops some. The sample holds some 81,000 clones, over 70% seen once. This CDR3 is built from 15 residues. V was shortened by 1 base and J by 2 bases, with 10 bases between the two germline ends. Germline V gene data show CDR1 as SGHAT and CDR2 as FQNNGV. Sample: CD4+ or CD8+ T cells sorted from blood, taken in a trial of the OX40 agonist ivuxolimab. The chain has TRBV11-2 and TRBJ2-3; D is undetermined. The sequence came from an adult with an advanced solid tumor such as melanoma, head and neck, liver or kidney cancer. The CDR3 here is CASSLVSALTDTQYF. The CDR3 nucleotides are TGTGCCAGCAGCTTAGTGAGTGCCCTCACAGATACGCAGTATTTT.